Listed below are T cell receptor beta chains from one sample, sequenced in a study of blood T cell repertoires in COVID-19. Only in-frame clones appear in the TCRdb table, and some are missing; sequencing was by immunoSEQ multiplex PCR. The table has about 150,000 clones, roughly 81% seen once; the top ten hold over 2.5%. Input material: peripheral blood. The origin of the receptors is a human donor with acute or convalescent COVID-19. The donor label of this sample is uncertain. Both conserved end residues are part of each CDR3. D genes are given only for firm matches. Size tells how often a clone was seen (once, few, many) or the class of an expanded clone, and some rows leave it out.

d_gene	v_gene	abundance	j_gene	CDR3nt	CDR3aa
TRBD2	TRBV6-5	.	TRBJ2-5	TGTGCCGCGCAGAGGCTAGCGGGGGATGAGACCCAGTACTTC	CAAQRLAGDETQYF
TRBD1	TRBV6-5	.	TRBJ2-3	TGTGCCAGCAGTTACTCCGGACAGGGAGTAGATACGCAGTATTTT	CASSYSGQGVDTQYF
.	TRBV24-1	.	TRBJ2-1	TGTGCCACCAGTGCCCCAGCGGCGGGGAGTCCCTACAATGAGCAGTTCTTC	CATSAPAAGSPYNEQFF
.	TRBV5-8	.	TRBJ1-5	TGTGCCAGCAGCTTGGCGGCGGGGAGAAGCAATCAGCCCCAGCATTTT	CASSLAAGRSNQPQHF
TRBD1	TRBV2	.	TRBJ2-1	TGTGCCAGCACCCGGACAGGGGGATGGAATGAGCAGTTCTTC	CASTRTGGWNEQFF
TRBD2	TRBV18	once	TRBJ2-1	TGTGCCAGCTCACCACGTACGTCGACTAGCGGCTCCTACAATGAGCAGTTCTTC	CASSPRTSTSGSYNEQFF
.	TRBV7-2	.	TRBJ2-2	TGTGCCAGCAGCTTTCTACGGCTAGCGGGGGAGCTGTTTTTT	CASSFLRLAGELFF
.	TRBV30	.	TRBJ1-2	TGTGCCTGGAGTGTTAAGATGTTAGCTAACTATGGCTACACCTTC	CAWSVKMLANYGYTF
TRBD1	TRBV24-1	once	TRBJ2-5	TGTGCCACCAGTGAAGGAGGCAGGGGGTACCAAGAGACCCAGTACTTC	CATSEGGRGYQETQYF
TRBD2	TRBV19	.	TRBJ2-2	TGTGCCAGTAGTCTGAGGCCCCCACTAGCGGGAGTGGCCGGGGAGCTGTTTTTT	CASSLRPPLAGVAGELFF
.	TRBV5-1	.	TRBJ1-3	TGCGCCAGCAGCCAGGGAAGCTCTGGAAACACCATATATTTT	CASSQGSSGNTIYF
TRBD1	TRBV4-3	.	TRBJ1-1	TGCGCCAGCAGCCAAGACACAGGGGCGACTGAAGCTTTCTTT	CASSQDTGATEAFF
.	TRBV2	.	TRBJ1-6	TGTGCCAGCAGAGAGAATGAGGGCTTTAATTCACCCCTCCACTTT	CASRENEGFNSPLHF
.	TRBV3-1/TRBV3-2	.	TRBJ1-5	TGTGCCAGCAGCCAAGATGTCGGGGGTCAGCCCCAGCATTTT	CASSQDVGGQPQHF
TRBD2	TRBV6-5	.	TRBJ2-7	TGTGCCAGCAGACGGGACTACCTCTACGAGCAGTACTTC	CASRRDYLYEQYF
.	TRBV3-1/TRBV3-2	.	TRBJ1-4	TGTGCCAGCAGCCAGCAGGGGTCTAATGAAAAACTGTTTTTT	CASSQQGSNEKLFF
TRBD1	TRBV24-1	.	TRBJ1-2	TGTGCCACCAGTGGAACAGGGGACTATGGCTACACCTTC	CATSGTGDYGYTF
.	TRBV10-3	.	TRBJ2-1	TGTGCCATCAGTGCCCCGACTAGTACCTACAATGAGCAGTTCTTC	CAISAPTSTYNEQFF
.	TRBV6-5	.	TRBJ1-4	TGTGCCAGCAGTTACGCCGGTTCGGGTAATGAAAAACTGTTTTTT	CASSYAGSGNEKLFF
.	TRBV4-3	.	TRBJ1-1	TGCGCCAGCAGCCAAGGCAGGAACACTGAAGCTTTCTTT	CASSQGRNTEAFF
.	TRBV5-1	.	TRBJ1-2	TGCGCCAGCAGCTTGGATAGCAGCAGCTATGGCTACACCTTC	CASSLDSSSYGYTF
TRBD1	TRBV29-1	few	TRBJ1-2	TGCAGCGCGACAGGGGGAGGAGATGGCTACACCTTC	CSATGGGDGYTF
.	TRBV19	few	TRBJ1-5	TGTGCCAGTAGTATCGGAGATCGACAGGCGGATCAGCCCCAGCATTTT	CASSIGDRQADQPQHF
.	TRBV6-1	.	TRBJ1-5	TGTGCCAGCAGTGAAGGGGACTTCTATAGCAATCAGCCCCAGCATTTT	CASSEGDFYSNQPQHF
TRBD1	TRBV28	.	TRBJ1-2	TGTGCCAGCAGTTTTCCCGATGGTGCAGGGGGCAATGGCTACACCTTC	CASSFPDGAGGNGYTF
TRBD1	TRBV13	few	TRBJ2-5	TGTGCCAGCAGCTCCCTTAGACAGGGAAAAGAGACCCAGTACTTC	CASSSLRQGKETQYF
.	TRBV7-7	.	TRBJ2-5	TGTGCTAGCAGCTTAGTGTCAGGGTATGGGGAGACCCAGTACTTC	CASSLVSGYGETQYF
.	TRBV11-2	.	TRBJ1-1	TGTGCCAGCAGCTCCTACAACACTGAAGCTTTCTTT	CASSSYNTEAFF
TRBD1	TRBV15	.	TRBJ2-3	TGTGCCACCAGCAGTGGAGAGGGGGCTACAGATACGCAGTATTTT	CATSSGEGATDTQYF
TRBD1	TRBV11-1	.	TRBJ1-6	TGTGCCAGCCGGGACAGGGGTTCACCCCTCCACTTT	CASRDRGSPLHF
.	TRBV7-9	once	TRBJ1-4	TGTGCCAGCAGCTTAGGCGGAGGTTACGGCGAAAAACTGTTTTTT	CASSLGGGYGEKLFF
TRBD1	TRBV4-1	few	TRBJ1-1	TGCGCCAGCAGCCTAGCGACAGGGCCGGCTTTCTTT	CASSLATGPAFF
.	TRBV2	.	TRBJ1-2	TGTGCCGGGGGGGTTGGATATGGCTACACCTTC	CAGGVGYGYTF
TRBD1	TRBV24-1	.	TRBJ1-2	TGTGCCACCAGTGATCCAGGACAGGGAGGGACCTATGGCTACACCTTC	CATSDPGQGGTYGYTF
.	TRBV18	.	TRBJ2-2	TGTGCCAGCTCATTATACAGAGACCACACCGGGGAGCTGTTTTTT	CASSLYRDHTGELFF
.	TRBV28	.	TRBJ1-4	TGTGCCAGTCTAGCAGGGGAAGGAGAAAAACTGTTTTTT	CASLAGEGEKLFF
TRBD2	TRBV15	.	TRBJ2-1	TGTGCCACCAGCAGAGATTACGGGAGCGGGGGGGCCTACAATGAGCAGTTCTTC	CATSRDYGSGGAYNEQFF
.	TRBV2	.	TRBJ1-5	TGTGCCAGCAGTGAACGTAGGGGGGGTCAGCCCCAGCATTTT	CASSERRGGQPQHF
.	TRBV19	.	TRBJ1-2	TGTGCCAGTAGTATACGATTGACAGGCGACTATGGCTACACCTTC	CASSIRLTGDYGYTF
.	TRBV14	.	TRBJ2-7	TGTGCCAGCAGCCAAGATGCAGTATACGAGCAGTACTTC	CASSQDAVYEQYF
TRBD1	TRBV4-3	few	TRBJ1-2	TGCGCCAGCAGCCAAGATGCGACAGGGGAGGGAGGCTACACCTTC	CASSQDATGEGGYTF
.	TRBV19	.	TRBJ1-2	TGTGCCAGTAGCAAGACCAGACAGGACATGGGCTACACCTTC	CASSKTRQDMGYTF
.	TRBV19	once	TRBJ1-5	TGTGCCAGTAGTGGCACCATGAATCAGCCCCAGCATTTT	CASSGTMNQPQHF
TRBD1	TRBV18	.	TRBJ1-2	TGTGCCAGCTCATCGGGGACAGAAGGCTACACCTTC	CASSSGTEGYTF
TRBD1	TRBV19	few	TRBJ1-2	TGTGCCAGTAGTCTACAGGGGAGAACCCATGGCTACACCTTC	CASSLQGRTHGYTF
TRBD2	TRBV4-2	.	TRBJ2-1	TGTGCCAGCAGCTACCAAGGCGGGGGGCCCTCCTACAATGAGCAGTTCTTC	CASSYQGGGPSYNEQFF
TRBD1	TRBV15	.	TRBJ2-1	TGTGCCACCAGCAGAGGAGGGACAGGCCCGGATGAGCAGTTCTTC	CATSRGGTGPDEQFF
TRBD1	TRBV2	.	TRBJ1-1	TGTGCCAGCAGCGGACAGGAAACCACTGAAGCTTTCTTT	CASSGQETTEAFF
.	TRBV7-2	.	TRBJ1-3	TGTGCCAGCAGCCCTGTTGGACAGAGCTCTGGAAACACCATATATTTT	CASSPVGQSSGNTIYF
.	TRBV5-6	.	TRBJ2-7	TGTGCCAGCAGCACTAACAGGGCGCAGCAGTACTTC	CASSTNRAQQYF
.	TRBV3-1/TRBV3-2	.	TRBJ1-1	TGTGCCAGCATCGAAGAGACGGGACACCTAAGTTCGAACACTGAAGCTTTCTTT	CASIEETGHLSSNTEAFF
.	TRBV10-3	.	TRBJ2-6	TGTGCCATCAGTGAGTCAGGGGCTGGGGCCAACGTCCTGACTTTC	CAISESGAGANVLTF